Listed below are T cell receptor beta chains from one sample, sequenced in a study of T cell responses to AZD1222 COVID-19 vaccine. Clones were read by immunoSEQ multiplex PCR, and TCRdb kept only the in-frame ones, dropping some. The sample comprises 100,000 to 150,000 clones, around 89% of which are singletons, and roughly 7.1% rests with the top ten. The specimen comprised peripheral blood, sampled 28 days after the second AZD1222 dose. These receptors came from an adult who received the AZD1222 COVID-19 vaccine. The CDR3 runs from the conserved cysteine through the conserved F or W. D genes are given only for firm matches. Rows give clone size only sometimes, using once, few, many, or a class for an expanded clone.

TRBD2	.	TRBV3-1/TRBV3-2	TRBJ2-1	CASSQSSGRDEQFF	TGTGCCAGCAGCCAATCTAGCGGGAGGGATGAGCAGTTCTTC
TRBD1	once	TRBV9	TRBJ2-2	CASSDRPQGVSELFF	TGTGCCAGCAGCGACAGGCCCCAGGGGGTTTCGGAGCTGTTTTTT
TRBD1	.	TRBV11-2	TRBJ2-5	CASSLGGTGQVLQETQYF	TGTGCCAGCAGCTTAGGCGGAACTGGACAGGTTCTCCAAGAGACCCAGTACTTC
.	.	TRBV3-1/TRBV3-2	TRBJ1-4	CASSPGEKLFF	TGTGCCAGCAGCCCCGGTGAAAAACTGTTTTTT
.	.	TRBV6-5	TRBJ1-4	CASSYLPGEKLFF	TGTGCCAGCAGTTACCTGCCAGGTGAAAAACTGTTTTTT
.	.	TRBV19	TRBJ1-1	CASSPISGGTEAFF	TGTGCCAGTAGTCCTATCTCGGGGGGCACTGAAGCTTTCTTT
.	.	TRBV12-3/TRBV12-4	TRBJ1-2	CASSQIYGYTF	TGTGCCAGCAGTCAAATCTATGGCTACACCTTC
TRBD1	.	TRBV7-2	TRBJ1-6	CASSLLRTGDSPLHF	TGTGCCAGCAGCTTACTCCGGACAGGGGATTCACCCCTCCACTTT
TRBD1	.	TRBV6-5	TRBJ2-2	CAGRQGVNTGELFF	TGTGCCGGACGACAGGGAGTGAACACCGGGGAGCTGTTTTTT
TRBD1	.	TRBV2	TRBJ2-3	CASTGTASTDTQYF	TGTGCCAGCACTGGGACAGCAAGCACAGATACGCAGTATTTT
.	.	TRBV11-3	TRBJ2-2	CASSLEGGLGGELFF	TGTGCCAGCAGCTTAGAGGGTGGCCTCGGCGGGGAGCTGTTTTTT
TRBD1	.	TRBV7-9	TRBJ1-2	CASSLGDSDYGYTF	TGTGCCAGCAGCCTTGGGGACAGCGATTATGGCTACACCTTC
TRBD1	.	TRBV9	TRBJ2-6	CASTRTGGSGANVLTF	TGTGCCAGCACCCGGACAGGGGGCTCTGGGGCCAACGTCCTGACTTTC
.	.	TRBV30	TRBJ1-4	CAWSRGGNEKLFF	TGTGCCTGGAGTAGGGGCGGGAATGAAAAACTGTTTTTT
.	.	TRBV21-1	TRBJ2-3	CASSKEDKYPGLAGPDTQYF	TGTGCCAGCAGCAAAGAGGACAAGTACCCGGGACTAGCGGGGCCGGATACGCAGTATTTT
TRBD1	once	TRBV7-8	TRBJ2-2	CASSSLPGQGDTGELFF	TGTGCCAGCAGCTCTCTCCCGGGACAGGGGGACACCGGGGAGCTGTTTTTT
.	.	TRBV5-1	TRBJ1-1	CASSLGAVLNTEAFF	TGCGCCAGCAGCTTGGGGGCAGTTCTGAACACTGAAGCTTTCTTT
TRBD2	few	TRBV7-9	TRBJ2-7	CAAGALYEQYF	TGTGCAGCGGGGGCTTTGTACGAGCAGTACTTC
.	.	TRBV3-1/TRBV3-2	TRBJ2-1	CASSQDRGALNEQFF	TGTGCCAGCAGCCAAGATCGGGGGGCCCTTAATGAGCAGTTCTTC